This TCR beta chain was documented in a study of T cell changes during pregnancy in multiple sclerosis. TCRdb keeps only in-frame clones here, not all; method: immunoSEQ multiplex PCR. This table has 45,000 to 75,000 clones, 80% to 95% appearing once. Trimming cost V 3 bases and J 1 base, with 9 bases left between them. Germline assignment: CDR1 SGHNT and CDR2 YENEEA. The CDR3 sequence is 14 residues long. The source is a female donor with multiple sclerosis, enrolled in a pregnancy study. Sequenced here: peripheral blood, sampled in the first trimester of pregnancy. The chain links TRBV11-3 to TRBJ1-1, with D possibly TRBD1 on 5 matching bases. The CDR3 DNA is TGTGCCAGCAGCTTTGGCAGGGCGAACACTGAAGCTTTCTTT. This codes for CASSFGRANTEAFF.